What follows are 2 T cell receptor beta chains derived from one specimen sequenced in a study of blood T cell repertoires in COVID-19 (dated by TCRdb to 2019 to 2021). The library was prepared using the immunoSEQ multiplex PCR assay. TCRdb took over this immuneACCESS table, retaining in-frame rearrangements with V and J assigned. Such tables are incomplete; in checked studies, under half of the missing clones stem from an unresolved V gene, and the remainder is unexplained. For this sample the table gives 78,000 or so clones, of which about 85% were detected only once. Of the sample, 8.5% to 10% is held by the ten largest clones. The specimen was peripheral blood. The receptor source for this set is a human donor in a cohort sampled during active COVID-19.

This chain links TRBV7-9 with TRBJ2-5; TRBD1 might be the D (5 bases). CDR1 is SEHNR, CDR2 FQNEAQ, per germline (reference sequence). With 3 bases removed from V and 1 base from J, the gap between germline ends came to 9 bases. CDR3 length: 14 amino acids. This CDR3 reads CASSFWGGQETQYF. As DNA, the CDR3 is TGTGCCAGCAGCTTTTGGGGCGGCCAAGAGACCCAGTACTTC.

The J gene is TRBJ2-7, the V gene TRBV6-6; D unclear. Germline assignment: CDR1 MNHNY and CDR2 SVGAGI (reference sequence). The V end was cut by 7 bases, the J end by 1 base, with 17 bases between. The CDR3 is 15 amino acids. The CDR3 region is CASKLPGPPSYEQYF. CDR3 coding DNA: TGTGCCAGCAAACTTCCGGGTCCCCCTTCCTACGAGCAGTACTTC.